Each of the 25 T cell receptor beta chains below was sequenced from the same sample in a study of T cells in localized non-small cell lung cancer (dated by TCRdb to the early 2020s). The library was made by the immunoSEQ multiplex PCR assay. In TCRdb, the immuneACCESS table is reduced to in-frame sequences with V and J assigned. These tables do not hold every clone; where another copy was compared, an unresolved V gene accounts for under half, and the others remain unexplained. A total of 70,000 or so clones appear in this sample, around 84% of them only once. The ten largest account for around 1.3% of the sample. Sequencing used peripheral blood, obtained before any cancer treatment. The receptor source for this set is a female donor over 55 with stage I lung adenocarcinoma.

The rearrangement links TRBV5-1 to TRBJ2-3; D tentatively fits TRBD1 or TRBD2 (5 bases each). The germline V gene encodes CDR1 SGHRS and CDR2 YFSETQ. Trimming left V 2 bases short and J 2 bases short, with 12 bases between. This CDR3 has 15 residues. The DNA of the CDR3 is TGCGCCAGCAGCTTTGGGACCGCACCCACAGATACGCAGTATTTT. It encodes CASSFGTAPTDTQYF.

The rearrangement links TRBV28 to TRBJ1-2; 7 bases align to TRBD1. CDR3 length equals 13 residues. Germline lookup yields CDR1 MDHEN and CDR2 SYDVKM. Trimming at V came to 8 bases and at J to 2 bases, leaving 5 bases not matched to a gene. CDR3 loop: CASGSGQNYGYTF. The CDR3 nucleotides are TGTGCCAGCGGTTCGGGACAGAACTATGGCTACACCTTC.

This clone was seen a handful of times. The rearrangement joins TRBV7-2 to TRBJ2-7, with unresolved D. Germline CDR1 SGHTA, CDR2 FQGNSA. The CDR3 loop spans 13 amino acids. V gave up 2 bases and J gave up 3 bases, with 8 bases separating them. CDR3: CASSLSVNYEQYF. Written as DNA, the CDR3 is TGTGCCAGCAGCTTATCCGTTAACTACGAGCAGTACTTC.

The rearrangement uses TRBV6-1 and TRBJ1-5; unclear D gene. The CDR3 is 15 amino acids. CDR1 is MNHNS and CDR2 is SASEGT in the germline V gene. With 3 bases removed from V and 6 bases from J, the gap between germline ends came to 15 bases. The CDR3 DNA follows: TGTGCCAGCAGTGATCGACTGGGCAGCGGTCAGCCCCAGCATTTT. As protein: CASSDRLGSGQPQHF.

The chain carries TRBV2 and TRBJ2-1, with 8 bases that match TRBD2. After removal of 1 base from V and 8 bases from J, the junction contained 7 bases not matched to a gene. The CDR3 sequence is 15 residues long. Germline V gene data show CDR1 as SNHLY and CDR2 as FYNNEI. The CDR3 sequence is CASSEGLAGDYEQFF. CDR3 DNA sequence: TGTGCCAGCAGTGAAGGGCTAGCGGGTGACTATGAGCAGTTCTTC. Using reference TRBV2 and TRBJ2-1 for the parts outside the CDR3, the full variable domain is EPEVTQTPSHQVTQMGQEVILRCVPISNHLYFYWYRQILGQKVEFLVSFYNNEISEKSEIFDDQFSVERPDGSNFTLKIRSTKLEDSAMYFCASSEGLAGDYEQFFGPGTRLTVL.

The genes are TRBV7-2 and TRBJ1-5, with D perhaps matching TRBD1 (6 bases). CDR3 length equals 14 residues. Trimming cost V 5 bases and J 5 bases, with 13 bases left between them. Germline V lookup: CDR1 SGHTA, CDR2 FQGNSA. The CDR3 loop reads CASSPQGTYQPQHF. In DNA form, the CDR3 reads TGTGCCAGCAGCCCACAGGGTACCTATCAGCCCCAGCATTTT.

The rearrangement uses TRBV2 and TRBJ2-3; either TRBD1 or TRBD2 may fit D (5 bases each). V was shortened by 8 bases and J by 1 base, with 10 bases between the two germline ends. The CDR3 sequence is 13 residues long. The germline V gene has CDR1 SNHLY and CDR2 FYNNEI. Here the CDR3 reads CASGDGGTDTQYF. The CDR3 DNA follows: TGTGCCAGCGGGGACGGAGGCACAGATACGCAGTATTTT.

The rearrangement joins TRBV5-8 to TRBJ2-2; maybe TRBD2 (6 bases). The CDR3 covers 14 residues. From germline, CDR1 is SGHTS and CDR2 YDEGEE. The V and J ends lost 3 bases and 1 base respectively, with 7 bases between them. CDR3 residues: CASSWDLNTGELFF. Here the CDR3 DNA reads TGTGCCAGCAGCTGGGACTTGAACACCGGGGAGCTGTTTTTT. The variable domain in full, with the rest retrieved from reference TRBV5-8 and TRBJ2-2, is EAGVTQSPTHLIKTRGQQATLRCSPISGHTSVYWYQQALGLGLQFLLWYDEGEERNRGNFPPRFSGRQFPNYSSELNVNALELEDSALYLCASSWDLNTGELFFGEGSRLTVL.

About this clone: Relative to the germline gene, one junction end is altered; a read error may explain this. The chain carries TRBV4-3 and TRBJ1-4; no firm D call. Germline V CDR1 and CDR2: LGHNA, YSLEER. The length of the CDR3 is 17 residues. The CDR3 loop reads CASSQDTARATNEKLLF. The CDR3 DNA reads TGCGCCAGCAGCCAAGATACAGCCCGTGCAACTAATGAAAAACTGCTTTTT.

The chain joins TRBV5-1 to TRBJ2-7, with 7 bases that match TRBD1. The V segment lost 5 bases and the J segment 0 bases; nucleotides outside the gene matches: 2. Germline lookup yields CDR1 SGHRS and CDR2 YFSETQ. CDR3 length: 13 residues. The CDR3 loop is CASRWDSSYEQYF. The CDR3 DNA is TGCGCCAGCAGGTGGGACAGCTCCTACGAGCAGTACTTC.

The V and J genes are TRBV7-2 and TRBJ1-3; 8 nucleotides match TRBD1. The trim removed 1 base at V and 0 bases at J, leaving 5 bases unmatched. The germline gives CDR1 SGHTA, CDR2 FQGNSA. The CDR3 extends over 17 amino acids. CDR3 region: CASSLGRQGRSGNTIYF. In DNA form, the CDR3 reads TGTGCCAGCAGCTTAGGGCGACAGGGGCGCTCTGGAAACACCATATATTTT.

The chain couples TRBV7-9 to TRBJ1-5; 9 bases match TRBD1. CDR3 length equals 15 residues. The J segment lost 3 bases and the V segment lost 5 bases, leaving 5 bases of the junction unmatched. Germline-derived CDR1 and CDR2 are SEHNR and FQNEAQ (reference sequence). This chain's CDR3 is CASSRGQGYNQPQHF. Written as DNA, the CDR3 is TGTGCCAGCAGCCGGGGACAGGGCTACAATCAGCCCCAGCATTTT.

The V and J genes are TRBV28 and TRBJ1-2, with a possible D match to TRBD1 (6 bases). This CDR3 has 12 residues. V was pared by 5 bases and J by 8 bases, with 12 bases between. The germline V gene has CDR1 MDHEN and CDR2 SYDVKM. CDR3 nucleotides: TGTGCCAGCAGTCGATACAGGGAAGGCTACACCTTC. Translation: CASSRYREGYTF.

This clone turned up a few times. This rearrangement joins TRBV19 to TRBJ1-1; tentative D call: TRBD1 (5 bases). The V gene's germline CDR1 is LNHDA and CDR2 SQIVND (reference sequence). The CDR3 length is 14 residues. Trimming left V 7 bases short and J 6 bases short, with 18 bases between. CDR3 coding DNA: TGTGCCAGTATGGGAACTCCGGGGGGGGCTGAAGCTTTCTTT. This sequence encodes CASMGTPGGAEAFF.

This chain connects TRBV7-9 to TRBJ1-5, with D perhaps TRBD1 (5 bases). The CDR3 is made up of 16 amino acids. Trimming removed 2 bases from V and 0 bases from J, with 11 bases in between. CDR1 SEHNR and CDR2 FQNEAQ come from the germline V gene (reference sequence). CDR3 coding DNA: TGTGCCAGCAGCTTATCGGGGGGATATAGCAATCAGCCCCAGCATTTT. It translates to CASSLSGGYSNQPQHF. Together with reference TRBV7-9 and TRBJ1-5, the CDR3 gives the full variable domain: DTGVSQNPRHKITKRGQNVTFRCDPISEHNRLYWYRQTLGQGPEFLTYFQNEAQLEKSRLLSDRFSAERPKGSFSTLEIQRTEQGDSAMYLCASSLSGGYSNQPQHFGDGTRLSIL.

The genes are TRBV7-3 and TRBJ2-3, with a tentative D call TRBD2 (6 bases). The germline V gene has CDR1 SGHTA and CDR2 FQGTGA. The CDR3 extends over 17 amino acids. Trimming shortened V by 1 base and J by 4 bases, and 18 bases separated the two germline ends. As DNA, the CDR3 is TGTGCCAGCAGCTTAAATGGTCCAGGGAGGATCGCAGATACGCAGTATTTT. Residues: CASSLNGPGRIADTQYF.

The chain couples TRBV5-1 to TRBJ2-1; D is unclear. Trimming cost V 4 bases and J 3 bases, with 8 bases left between them. This CDR3 comprises 13 residues. CDR1 is SGHRS and CDR2 is YFSETQ in the germline V gene. Here the CDR3 reads CASSSPGYNEQFF. CDR3 in DNA: TGCGCCAGCAGCAGCCCCGGCTACAATGAGCAGTTCTTC. Full variable domain (missing parts from reference TRBV5-1 and TRBJ2-1): KAGVTQTPRYLIKTRGQQVTLSCSPISGHRSVSWYQQTPGQGLQFLFEYFSETQRNKGNFPGRFSGRQFSNSRSEMNVSTLELGDSALYLCASSSPGYNEQFFGPGTRLTVL.

This chain connects TRBV5-4 to TRBJ2-3; D not resolved. V was shortened by 3 bases and J by 1 base, with 9 bases between the two germline ends. Germline-derived CDR1 and CDR2 are SGHNT and YYREEE (reference sequence). This CDR3 contains 14 residues. In nucleotides, the CDR3 is TGTGCCAGCAGCTCGGCTGGGGGCACAGATACGCAGTATTTT. Its protein is CASSSAGGTDTQYF. The full variable domain, with the rest looked up from reference TRBV5-4 and TRBJ2-3, is ETGVTQSPTHLIKTRGQQVTLRCSSQSGHNTVSWYQQALGQGPQFIFQYYREEENGRGNFPPRFSGLQFPNYSSELNVNALELDDSALYLCASSSAGGTDTQYFGPGTRLTVL.

The chain has TRBV10-3 and TRBJ1-5, with 10 bases that match TRBD1. The CDR3 runs to 16 residues. V dropped 2 bases and J dropped 2; count of bases not matched to a gene: 3. Germline V gene lookup returns CDR1 ENHRY and CDR2 SYGVKD. In nucleotides, the CDR3 is TGTGCCATCAGTGAGGGGACAGGGGACCGCAATCAGCCCCAGCATTTT. Amino acid sequence: CAISEGTGDRNQPQHF.

The chain uses TRBV5-4 and TRBJ2-2; D remains ambiguous. Per germline, CDR1 SGHNT and CDR2 YYREEE (reference sequence). This CDR3 contains 15 residues. V lost 4 bases to trimming and J lost 6 bases, with 16 bases between them. The CDR3 DNA reads TGTGCCAGCAGCCGTGATGGGATTGGAGCCGGGGAGCTGTTTTTT. This sequence encodes CASSRDGIGAGELFF.

The J gene is TRBJ2-2, the V gene TRBV9; 7 bases agree with TRBD1. With V trimmed by 7 bases and J by 5 bases, 14 bases remained unmatched. The CDR3 is made up of 16 amino acids. Germline V gives CDR1 SGDLS, CDR2 YYNGEE. CDR3 sequence (DNA): TGTGCCAGCCGGAAGGGGGCGTTTGTCAGGACCGGGGAGCTGTTTTTT. Residues: CASRKGAFVRTGELFF.

This clone was observed a few times. The chain is built from TRBV28 and TRBJ1-2; TRBD1 matches at 7 bases. Losses at the gene ends were 6 bases for V and 4 bases for J; bases not matched to a gene: 5. The V gene's germline CDR1 is MDHEN and CDR2 SYDVKM. This CDR3 comprises 13 residues. The CDR3 DNA sequence: TGTGCCAGCAGCACAGGGGAGGGCTATGGCTACACCTTC. Protein product: CASSTGEGYGYTF.

The chain couples TRBV5-1 to TRBJ1-4; 11 positions agree with TRBD1. CDR1 is SGHRS, CDR2 YFSETQ, per germline. V dropped 0 bases and J dropped 8; count of bases not matched to a gene: 3. This CDR3 contains 15 residues. CDR3 loop: CASSLGDRGTEKLFF. CDR3 DNA: TGCGCCAGCAGCTTGGGGGACAGGGGGACGGAAAAACTGTTTTTT.

The rearrangement joins TRBV28 to TRBJ1-2; 10 bases line up with TRBD1. V lost 11 bases to trimming and J lost 4 bases; unmatched junction nucleotides: 7. This CDR3 contains 13 residues. Germline V CDR1 and CDR2: MDHEN, SYDVKM. The CDR3 sequence: CALRTGGGYGYTF. The CDR3 bases are TGTGCCTTACGGACAGGGGGAGGCTATGGCTACACCTTC.

The chain combines TRBV5-1 with TRBJ2-3, with TRBD2 matching 9 bases. With 3 bases clipped from V and 4 bases from J, the junction kept 3 bases outside the gene matches. The CDR3 runs 14 residues. Germline CDR1 SGHRS, CDR2 YFSETQ. The CDR3 DNA follows: TGCGCCAGCAGCTGGGGGACTAGCCCAGATACGCAGTATTTT. This gives the protein CASSWGTSPDTQYF. The full variable domain, in which reference TRBV5-1 and TRBJ2-3 provide the parts outside the CDR3, is KAGVTQTPRYLIKTRGQQVTLSCSPISGHRSVSWYQQTPGQGLQFLFEYFSETQRNKGNFPGRFSGRQFSNSRSEMNVSTLELGDSALYLCASSWGTSPDTQYFGPGTRLTVL.